This T cell receptor (beta chain) was obtained from a study of T cells in localized non-small cell lung cancer. Germline CDR1 and CDR2: ENHRY and SYGVKD. This CDR3 has 18 residues. Unmatched junction bases numbered 7, after V lost 3 bases and J lost 3 bases. This clone was observed a single time. TCRdb keeps only in-frame clones here, not all; method: immunoSEQ multiplex PCR. The sample comprises about 33,000 clones, just under 80% of which are singletons, and 15% to 20% rests with the top ten. This receptor was identified in a male donor at least 60 years old with stage III squamous cell lung carcinoma. J is TRBJ2-3 and V is TRBV10-3; 15 bases align to TRBD2. The specimen was peripheral blood, collected before any cancer treatment. CDR3 residues: CAISESPGLAGGTDTQYF. DNA for the CDR3: TGTGCCATCAGTGAATCGCCGGGACTAGCGGGGGGTACAGATACGCAGTATTTT.